The 13 T cell receptor beta chains listed next were all sequenced from one sample in a study of cytomegalovirus exposure and HLA in healthy donors (dated by TCRdb to the late 2010s). Libraries were constructed by the immunoSEQ multiplex PCR assay. For the multiplex PCR, a mixture combining 60 forward primers for TCR Vbeta segments and 13 reverse primers for TCR Jbeta segments was used. The source is immuneACCESS, and TCRdb retained only in-frame sequences with V and J called. Part of the clones is not carried over; for the studies checked, unresolved V genes explain less than half of this, and the remainder is unexplained. Recorded for this sample are about 160,000 clones; around four fifths of them occurred a single time. 0.95% to 1% of the sample is held by the ten biggest clonotypes. The sample was PBMCs. Source of these receptors: a girl aged 2-9 years in good health and CMV-seropositive.

V usage is TRBV28 and J usage is TRBJ2-7; 9 nucleotides agree with TRBD2. This CDR3 has 14 residues. CDR1 is MDHEN, CDR2 SYDVKM, per germline. After removal of 2 bases from V and 7 bases from J, the junction contained 6 bases not matched to a gene. DNA for the CDR3: TGTGCCAGCAGTTTACGCGGGAGGGCCGGAGAGCAGTACTTC. Residues: CASSLRGRAGEQYF.

The rearrangement links TRBV27 to TRBJ1-4; D remains unclear. The CDR3 has 17 residues. Trimming took 5 bases from V and 5 from J, leaving 21 bases between them. The germline gives CDR1 MNHEY, CDR2 SMNVEV (reference sequence). Written as DNA, the CDR3 is TGTGCCAGCAGTGCGAACGGGGTACGTCTTGCCAATGAAAAACTGTTTTTT. It codes for CASSANGVRLANEKLFF.

The V gene is TRBV18, the J gene TRBJ2-3; tentatively, D is TRBD1 (5 bases). Germline V CDR1 and CDR2: KGHSH, LQKENI. Trimming took 6 bases from V and 3 from J, leaving 19 bases between them. The CDR3 has 16 residues. This chain's CDR3 is CASSRLDQGLTDTQYF. In DNA form, the CDR3 reads TGTGCCAGCTCCCGACTTGATCAGGGTTTGACAGATACGCAGTATTTT.

V gene TRBV30 combines with J gene TRBJ2-3; 15 bases are shared with TRBD2. In germline, CDR1 is GTSNPN, CDR2 SVGIG (reference sequence). The CDR3 runs 16 residues. The CDR3 region has the DNA TGTGCGGGGGCAGCGGGACTAGCGGGAGGAACAGATACGCAGTATTTT. The encoded protein is CAGAAGLAGGTDTQYF.

The chain uses TRBV6-5 and TRBJ1-5, with D tentatively TRBD1 (5 bases). Trimming shortened V by 0 bases and J by 4 bases, and 10 bases separated the two germline ends. This CDR3 has 15 residues. Germline assignment: CDR1 MNHEY and CDR2 SVGAGI. The chain's CDR3 is CASSYSGHGNQPQHF. Here the CDR3 DNA reads TGTGCCAGCAGTTACTCTGGACACGGGAATCAGCCCCAGCATTTT.

V usage is TRBV18 and J usage is TRBJ2-5; D remains ambiguous. Germline assignment: CDR1 KGHSH and CDR2 LQKENI. V was cut by 1 base and J by 2 bases, with 23 bases left in between. CDR3 length: 19 amino acids. The CDR3 here is CASSPRLPGLPRNQETQYF. DNA of the CDR3: TGTGCCAGCTCACCACGGCTTCCGGGTCTACCGAGAAATCAAGAGACCCAGTACTTC. The complete variable domain, with remaining parts taken from reference TRBV18 and TRBJ2-5, reads NAGVMQNPRHLVRRRGQEARLRCSPMKGHSHVYWYRQLPEEGLKFMVYLQKENIIDESGMPKERFSAEFPKEGPSILRIQQVVRGDSAAYFCASSPRLPGLPRNQETQYFGPGTRLLVL.

The CDR3 coding sequence is TGCGCCAGCAGCCAAGGTGGGACTAAGGGACAGCCCCAGCATTTT. This translates into CASSQGGTKGQPQHF. This rearrangement joins TRBV4-1 to TRBJ1-5; D is possibly TRBD1 (5 bases). The CDR3 runs 15 residues. Germline V lookup: CDR1 MGHRA, CDR2 YSYEKL. Trimming left V 1 base short and J 7 bases short, with 14 bases between.

V and J are TRBV7-3 and TRBJ2-1; 14 bases align to TRBD2. The germline V gene encodes CDR1 SGHTA and CDR2 FQGTGA. This CDR3 spans 17 amino acids. Trimming took 5 bases from V and 2 from J; bases not matched to a gene: 5. CDR3 sequence reads: CASSTGTSGSAYNEQFF. The CDR3 DNA sequence: TGTGCCAGCAGCACCGGGACTAGCGGGAGTGCCTACAATGAGCAGTTCTTC.

This clone was detected only a few times. V gene TRBV10-3 combines with J gene TRBJ1-2; D gene uncertain. Germline V gene sequence: CDR1 ENHRY, CDR2 SYGVKD. V was clipped by 0 bases and J by 5 bases, with 19 bases between them. CDR3 length equals 17 residues. CDR3: CAISESRQPLLEYGYTF. CDR3 sequence (DNA): TGTGCCATCAGTGAGTCGCGGCAGCCCCTTCTTGAGTATGGCTACACCTTC.

The rearrangement uses TRBV5-1 and TRBJ2-1, with D possibly TRBD1 on 5 matching bases. V shed 0 bases and J shed 5 bases, with 9 bases lying between them. CDR3 length: 14 amino acids. The germline V gene encodes CDR1 SGHRS and CDR2 YFSETQ. CDR3 sequence: CASSLGGRDNEQFF. DNA of the CDR3: TGCGCCAGCAGCTTGGGGGGCCGGGACAATGAGCAGTTCTTC.

This clone was seen once. The V call is TRBV7-9, the J call TRBJ2-3; the D gene is possibly TRBD2 (6 bases). The CDR3 has 16 amino acids. V was cut by 6 bases and J by 0 bases, with 16 bases left in between. Germline V lookup: CDR1 SEHNR, CDR2 FQNEAQ (reference sequence). CDR3 amino acids: CASRLASRTSTDTQYF. Written as DNA, the CDR3 is TGTGCCAGCAGACTAGCCTCTCGTACTAGCACAGATACGCAGTATTTT.

The sample holds one count of this clone. This sequence joins TRBV7-2 and TRBJ2-1, with D unclear. From germline, CDR1 is SGHTA and CDR2 FQGNSA. The CDR3 totals 13 residues. V lost 0 bases to trimming and J lost 4 bases, with 4 bases between them. CDR3 bases: TGTGCCAGCAGCTTAGCTTCGTACAATGAGCAGTTCTTC. Translating gives CASSLASYNEQFF.

The gene calls are TRBV5-6 and TRBJ1-2, with 7 bases aligning to TRBD1. Germline V gene sequence: CDR1 SGHDT, CDR2 YYEEEE. The CDR3 extends over 16 amino acids. With 0 bases clipped from V and 2 bases from J, the junction kept 7 bases outside the gene matches. CDR3 in DNA: TGTGCCAGCAGCTTGGCGTCTGCAGGGGGGAACTATGGCTACACCTTC. Translated: CASSLASAGGNYGYTF.